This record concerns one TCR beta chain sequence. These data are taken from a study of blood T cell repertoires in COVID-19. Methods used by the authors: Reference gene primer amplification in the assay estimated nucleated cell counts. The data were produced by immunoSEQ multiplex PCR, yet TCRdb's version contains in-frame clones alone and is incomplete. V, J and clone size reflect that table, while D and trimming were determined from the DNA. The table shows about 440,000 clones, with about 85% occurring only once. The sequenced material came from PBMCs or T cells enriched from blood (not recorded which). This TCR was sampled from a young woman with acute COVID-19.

CDR3 DNA: TGCGCCAGCAGCCACGAAAGACTACTCTCCTACAATGAGCAGTTCTTC. It yields the protein CASSHERLLSYNEQFF. The chain has TRBV5-1 and TRBJ2-1, with D possibly matching TRBD2 (5 bases). The V end lost 4 bases, the J end lost 0 bases, and 14 bases lay between the germline ends. The CDR3 totals 16 residues. Per germline, CDR1 SGHRS and CDR2 YFSETQ. The full variable domain, completed using reference TRBV5-1 and TRBJ2-1, is KAGVTQTPRYLIKTRGQQVTLSCSPISGHRSVSWYQQTPGQGLQFLFEYFSETQRNKGNFPGRFSGRQFSNSRSEMNVSTLELGDSALYLCASSHERLLSYNEQFFGPGTRLTVL.